The T cell receptor beta chain described here comes from a study of blood T cells in healthy people across ages. Study-level points and caveats: Roughly linear age-related decline in beta diversity appeared, significant by age approximately 40. Since the PBMCs were unsorted, naive and antigen-experienced cells could not be conclusively compared.

A note on this clonotype: Antigen specificity is unknown.

V gave up 6 bases and J gave up 9 bases, with 15 bases separating them. Germline values: CDR1 MGHDK, CDR2 SYGVNS. CDR3 length equals 12 residues. With a J-beta primer mix and a sample-barcoded 5' primer, a second PCR ran 7 to 11 cycles. TCRdb reprocessed the 5' RACE reads via MiXCR and lists one record per CDR3 protein. This table has about 840,000 distinct CDR3 sequences, roughly 28% appearing once. The same data also went into a second study, on T cells of mothers and their children. As that study records: Using approximately 1.6 ug per 15 ul, all extracted RNA underwent cDNA synthesis. Sequencing returned over 9 million TCR beta CDR3 reads per mother and several million per child.

The source material was blood. The V gene is TRBV25-1, the J gene TRBJ2-7; D is perhaps TRBD2 (5 bases). The sequence derives from a woman aged 40 to 50 in good health. CDR3 in DNA: TGTGCCAGCAGCGGCGGGTCGGGTGCGCAGTACTTC. Translating gives CASSGGSGAQYF.